This TCR beta chain comes out of a study of identical twins. TCRdb reanalysed the 5' RACE reads using MiXCR and keeps one entry per CDR3 protein. Of about 250,000 distinct CDR3 sequences listed, about 9% are singletons. With 5 bases removed from V and 4 bases from J, the gap between germline ends came to 14 bases. The CDR3 loop spans 14 amino acids. Germline V gene data show CDR1 as MDHEN and CDR2 as SYDVKM. A further study also used this sample, focusing on yellow fever vaccine responses in identical twins.

V is TRBV28 and J is TRBJ1-1; TRBD1 is a possible D gene (6 bases). The clonotype comes from a woman younger than 30 in good health. Sequencing was done on a sample of CD8+ T cells sorted from blood. DNA for the CDR3: TGTGCCAGCAGTCAGACAGGAAGAGGCACTGAAGCTTTCTTT. It specifies CASSQTGRGTEAFF.